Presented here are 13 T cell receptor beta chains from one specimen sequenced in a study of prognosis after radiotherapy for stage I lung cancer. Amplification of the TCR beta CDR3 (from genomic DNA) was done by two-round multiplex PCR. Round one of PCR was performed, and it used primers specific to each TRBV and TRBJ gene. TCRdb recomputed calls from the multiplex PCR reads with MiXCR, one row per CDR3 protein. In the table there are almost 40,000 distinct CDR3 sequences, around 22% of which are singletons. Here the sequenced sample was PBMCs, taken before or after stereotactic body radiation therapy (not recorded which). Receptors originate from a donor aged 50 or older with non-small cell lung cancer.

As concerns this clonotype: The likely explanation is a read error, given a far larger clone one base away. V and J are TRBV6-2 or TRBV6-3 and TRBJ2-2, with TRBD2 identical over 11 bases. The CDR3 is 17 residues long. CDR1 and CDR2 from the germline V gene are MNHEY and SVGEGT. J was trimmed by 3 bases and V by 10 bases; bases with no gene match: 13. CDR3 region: CATSSGGPHRDTGELFF. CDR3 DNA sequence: TGTGCCACCTCTAGCGGGGGGCCCCATAGGGACACCGGGGAGCTGTTTTTT.

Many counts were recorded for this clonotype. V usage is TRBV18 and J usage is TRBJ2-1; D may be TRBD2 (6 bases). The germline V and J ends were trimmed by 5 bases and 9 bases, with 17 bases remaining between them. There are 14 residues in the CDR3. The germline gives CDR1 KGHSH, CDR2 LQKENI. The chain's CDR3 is CASSGYGKAGEQFF. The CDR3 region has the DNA TGTGCCAGCTCAGGTTACGGGAAAGCGGGTGAGCAGTTCTTC.

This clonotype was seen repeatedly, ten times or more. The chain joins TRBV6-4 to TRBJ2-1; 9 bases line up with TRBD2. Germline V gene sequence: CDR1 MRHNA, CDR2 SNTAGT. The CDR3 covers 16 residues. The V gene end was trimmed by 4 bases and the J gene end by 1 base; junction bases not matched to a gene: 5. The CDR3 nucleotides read TGTGCCAGCAGTGTATCGGCGGGAGGGTCCTACAATGAGCAGTTCTTC. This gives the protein CASSVSAGGSYNEQFF.

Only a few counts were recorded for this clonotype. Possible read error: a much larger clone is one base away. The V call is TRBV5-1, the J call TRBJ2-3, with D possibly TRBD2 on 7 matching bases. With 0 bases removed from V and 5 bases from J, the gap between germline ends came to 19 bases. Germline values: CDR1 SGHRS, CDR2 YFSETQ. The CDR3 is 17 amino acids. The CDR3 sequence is CASSLATRGGARDTQYF. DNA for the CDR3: TGCGCCAGCAGCTTGGCGACTAGAGGGGGGGCCCGAGATACGCAGTATTTT. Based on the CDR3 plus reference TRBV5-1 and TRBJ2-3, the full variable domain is KAGVTQTPRYLIKTRGQQVTLSCSPISGHRSVSWYQQTPGQGLQFLFEYFSETQRNKGNFPGRFSGRQFSNSRSEMNVSTLELGDSALYLCASSLATRGGARDTQYFGPGTRLTVL.

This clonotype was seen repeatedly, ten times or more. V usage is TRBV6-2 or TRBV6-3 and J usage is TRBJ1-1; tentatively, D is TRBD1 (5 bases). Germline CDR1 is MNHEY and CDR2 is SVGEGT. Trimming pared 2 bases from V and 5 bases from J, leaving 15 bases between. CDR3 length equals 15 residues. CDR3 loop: CASSYGTRGVTEAFF. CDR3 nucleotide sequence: TGTGCCAGCAGTTACGGTACCCGAGGGGTAACTGAAGCTTTCTTT.

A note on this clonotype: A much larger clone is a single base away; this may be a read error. CDR3 protein: CARSQGWTEAFF. The CDR3 region has the DNA TGTGCCAGAAGTCAAGGGTGGACTGAAGCTTTCTTT. The chain recombines TRBV6-2 or TRBV6-3 with TRBJ1-1; D is unclear. Germline CDR1 reads MNHEY; CDR2 reads SVGEGT. V was cut by 9 bases and J by 5 bases, with 13 bases left in between. This CDR3 is 12 amino acids long.

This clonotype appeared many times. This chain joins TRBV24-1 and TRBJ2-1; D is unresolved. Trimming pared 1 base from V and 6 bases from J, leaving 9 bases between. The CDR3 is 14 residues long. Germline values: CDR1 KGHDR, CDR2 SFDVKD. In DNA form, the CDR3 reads TGTGCCACCAGTGATTTAAGTGTGGGCAATGAGCAGTTCTTC. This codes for CATSDLSVGNEQFF.

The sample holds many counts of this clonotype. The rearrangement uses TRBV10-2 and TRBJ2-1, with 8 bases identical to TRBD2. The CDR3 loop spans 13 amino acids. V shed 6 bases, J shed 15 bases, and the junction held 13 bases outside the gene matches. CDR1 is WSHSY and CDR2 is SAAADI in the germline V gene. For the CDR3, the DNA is TGCGCCAGCAGCACCCCGGGAGGGCCCACACCGTTCTTC. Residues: CASSTPGGPTPFF.

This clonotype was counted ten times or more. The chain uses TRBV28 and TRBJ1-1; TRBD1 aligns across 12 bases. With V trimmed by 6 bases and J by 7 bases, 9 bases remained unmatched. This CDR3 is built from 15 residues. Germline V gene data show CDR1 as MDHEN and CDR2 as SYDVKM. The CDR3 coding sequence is TGTGCCAGCAGCGGAGCGGGACAGGGGGCGGGTGAAGCTTTCTTT. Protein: CASSGAGQGAGEAFF.

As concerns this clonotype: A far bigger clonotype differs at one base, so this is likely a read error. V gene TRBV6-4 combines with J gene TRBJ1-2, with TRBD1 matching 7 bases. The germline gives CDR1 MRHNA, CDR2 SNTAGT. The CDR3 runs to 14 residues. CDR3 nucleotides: TGTGCCAGCAGTAACAGGGGCCTGCGTTATGACTACACCTTC. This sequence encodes CASSNRGLRYDYTF.

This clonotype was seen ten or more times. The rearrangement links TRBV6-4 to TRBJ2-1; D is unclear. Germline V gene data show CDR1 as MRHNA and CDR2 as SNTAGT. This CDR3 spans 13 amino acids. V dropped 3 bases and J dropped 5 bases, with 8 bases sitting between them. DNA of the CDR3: TGTGCCAGCAGTGAAAAGCCTAACAATGAGCAGTTCTTC. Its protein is CASSEKPNNEQFF.

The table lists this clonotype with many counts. CDR3 in amino acids: CASSYLASNYGYTF. The CDR3 region has the DNA TGTGCCAGCAGTTACCTCGCGAGTAACTATGGCTACACCTTC. This chain connects TRBV6-5 to TRBJ1-2; D uncertain. CDR3 length equals 14 residues. Germline values: CDR1 MNHEY, CDR2 SVGAGI. Trimming removed 2 bases at V and 1 base at J, with 8 bases between.

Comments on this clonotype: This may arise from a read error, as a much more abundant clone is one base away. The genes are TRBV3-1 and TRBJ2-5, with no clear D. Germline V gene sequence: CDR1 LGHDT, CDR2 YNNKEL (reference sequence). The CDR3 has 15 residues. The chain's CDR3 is CASIQDPGIQETQYF. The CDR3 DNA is TGTGCCAGCATCCAAGACCCCGGAATCCAAGAGACCCAGTACTTC.